This T cell receptor beta chain was sequenced in a study of spatial heterogeneity in lung cancer. Study background: In cases with available follow-up PBMC samples, these were sequenced at a median of approximately 2 years after resection. Consistent detection of more beta-chain than alpha-chain sequences was observed.

The time point: blood at routine non-recurrence follow-up after resection. Researchers sequenced whole RNA taken from tumor, nontumor lung or frozen PBMC without sorting. Germline V gene sequence: CDR1 DFQATT, CDR2 SNEGSKA (reference sequence). The CDR3 is 14 residues long. V lost 1 base, J lost 4 bases, and 5 bases stayed unmatched. This clonotype was observed a handful of times. Carried by each TCR cDNA molecule was a unique molecular identifier. Via MiXCR, TCRdb re-called the 5' RACE reads, giving one row per CDR3 protein. Here the sample spans fewer than 30,000 distinct CDR3 sequences, around 6% being singletons.

The sequence was obtained from a male donor with early-stage non-small cell lung cancer. The rearrangement uses TRBV20-1 and TRBJ1-2, with 8 bases aligning to TRBD1. Material: PBMCs, obtained at follow-up. CDR3 region: CSARGDRPTYGYTF. CDR3 sequence (DNA): TGCAGTGCTAGAGGGGACAGGCCCACCTATGGCTACACCTTC.